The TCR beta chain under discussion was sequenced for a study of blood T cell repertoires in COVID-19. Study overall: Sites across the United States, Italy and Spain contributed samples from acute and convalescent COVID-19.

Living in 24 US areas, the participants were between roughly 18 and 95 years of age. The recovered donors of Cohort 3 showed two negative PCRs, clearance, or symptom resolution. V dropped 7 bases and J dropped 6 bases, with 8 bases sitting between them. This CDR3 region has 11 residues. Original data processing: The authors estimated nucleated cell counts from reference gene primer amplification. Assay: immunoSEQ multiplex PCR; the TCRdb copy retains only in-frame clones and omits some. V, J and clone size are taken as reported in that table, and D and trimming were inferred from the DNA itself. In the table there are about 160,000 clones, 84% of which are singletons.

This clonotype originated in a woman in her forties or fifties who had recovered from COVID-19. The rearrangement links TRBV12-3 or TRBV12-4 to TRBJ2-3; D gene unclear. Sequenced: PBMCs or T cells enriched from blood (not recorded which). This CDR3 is CASTLRDTQYF. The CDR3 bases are TGTGCCAGCACTCTGAGGGATACGCAGTATTTT.